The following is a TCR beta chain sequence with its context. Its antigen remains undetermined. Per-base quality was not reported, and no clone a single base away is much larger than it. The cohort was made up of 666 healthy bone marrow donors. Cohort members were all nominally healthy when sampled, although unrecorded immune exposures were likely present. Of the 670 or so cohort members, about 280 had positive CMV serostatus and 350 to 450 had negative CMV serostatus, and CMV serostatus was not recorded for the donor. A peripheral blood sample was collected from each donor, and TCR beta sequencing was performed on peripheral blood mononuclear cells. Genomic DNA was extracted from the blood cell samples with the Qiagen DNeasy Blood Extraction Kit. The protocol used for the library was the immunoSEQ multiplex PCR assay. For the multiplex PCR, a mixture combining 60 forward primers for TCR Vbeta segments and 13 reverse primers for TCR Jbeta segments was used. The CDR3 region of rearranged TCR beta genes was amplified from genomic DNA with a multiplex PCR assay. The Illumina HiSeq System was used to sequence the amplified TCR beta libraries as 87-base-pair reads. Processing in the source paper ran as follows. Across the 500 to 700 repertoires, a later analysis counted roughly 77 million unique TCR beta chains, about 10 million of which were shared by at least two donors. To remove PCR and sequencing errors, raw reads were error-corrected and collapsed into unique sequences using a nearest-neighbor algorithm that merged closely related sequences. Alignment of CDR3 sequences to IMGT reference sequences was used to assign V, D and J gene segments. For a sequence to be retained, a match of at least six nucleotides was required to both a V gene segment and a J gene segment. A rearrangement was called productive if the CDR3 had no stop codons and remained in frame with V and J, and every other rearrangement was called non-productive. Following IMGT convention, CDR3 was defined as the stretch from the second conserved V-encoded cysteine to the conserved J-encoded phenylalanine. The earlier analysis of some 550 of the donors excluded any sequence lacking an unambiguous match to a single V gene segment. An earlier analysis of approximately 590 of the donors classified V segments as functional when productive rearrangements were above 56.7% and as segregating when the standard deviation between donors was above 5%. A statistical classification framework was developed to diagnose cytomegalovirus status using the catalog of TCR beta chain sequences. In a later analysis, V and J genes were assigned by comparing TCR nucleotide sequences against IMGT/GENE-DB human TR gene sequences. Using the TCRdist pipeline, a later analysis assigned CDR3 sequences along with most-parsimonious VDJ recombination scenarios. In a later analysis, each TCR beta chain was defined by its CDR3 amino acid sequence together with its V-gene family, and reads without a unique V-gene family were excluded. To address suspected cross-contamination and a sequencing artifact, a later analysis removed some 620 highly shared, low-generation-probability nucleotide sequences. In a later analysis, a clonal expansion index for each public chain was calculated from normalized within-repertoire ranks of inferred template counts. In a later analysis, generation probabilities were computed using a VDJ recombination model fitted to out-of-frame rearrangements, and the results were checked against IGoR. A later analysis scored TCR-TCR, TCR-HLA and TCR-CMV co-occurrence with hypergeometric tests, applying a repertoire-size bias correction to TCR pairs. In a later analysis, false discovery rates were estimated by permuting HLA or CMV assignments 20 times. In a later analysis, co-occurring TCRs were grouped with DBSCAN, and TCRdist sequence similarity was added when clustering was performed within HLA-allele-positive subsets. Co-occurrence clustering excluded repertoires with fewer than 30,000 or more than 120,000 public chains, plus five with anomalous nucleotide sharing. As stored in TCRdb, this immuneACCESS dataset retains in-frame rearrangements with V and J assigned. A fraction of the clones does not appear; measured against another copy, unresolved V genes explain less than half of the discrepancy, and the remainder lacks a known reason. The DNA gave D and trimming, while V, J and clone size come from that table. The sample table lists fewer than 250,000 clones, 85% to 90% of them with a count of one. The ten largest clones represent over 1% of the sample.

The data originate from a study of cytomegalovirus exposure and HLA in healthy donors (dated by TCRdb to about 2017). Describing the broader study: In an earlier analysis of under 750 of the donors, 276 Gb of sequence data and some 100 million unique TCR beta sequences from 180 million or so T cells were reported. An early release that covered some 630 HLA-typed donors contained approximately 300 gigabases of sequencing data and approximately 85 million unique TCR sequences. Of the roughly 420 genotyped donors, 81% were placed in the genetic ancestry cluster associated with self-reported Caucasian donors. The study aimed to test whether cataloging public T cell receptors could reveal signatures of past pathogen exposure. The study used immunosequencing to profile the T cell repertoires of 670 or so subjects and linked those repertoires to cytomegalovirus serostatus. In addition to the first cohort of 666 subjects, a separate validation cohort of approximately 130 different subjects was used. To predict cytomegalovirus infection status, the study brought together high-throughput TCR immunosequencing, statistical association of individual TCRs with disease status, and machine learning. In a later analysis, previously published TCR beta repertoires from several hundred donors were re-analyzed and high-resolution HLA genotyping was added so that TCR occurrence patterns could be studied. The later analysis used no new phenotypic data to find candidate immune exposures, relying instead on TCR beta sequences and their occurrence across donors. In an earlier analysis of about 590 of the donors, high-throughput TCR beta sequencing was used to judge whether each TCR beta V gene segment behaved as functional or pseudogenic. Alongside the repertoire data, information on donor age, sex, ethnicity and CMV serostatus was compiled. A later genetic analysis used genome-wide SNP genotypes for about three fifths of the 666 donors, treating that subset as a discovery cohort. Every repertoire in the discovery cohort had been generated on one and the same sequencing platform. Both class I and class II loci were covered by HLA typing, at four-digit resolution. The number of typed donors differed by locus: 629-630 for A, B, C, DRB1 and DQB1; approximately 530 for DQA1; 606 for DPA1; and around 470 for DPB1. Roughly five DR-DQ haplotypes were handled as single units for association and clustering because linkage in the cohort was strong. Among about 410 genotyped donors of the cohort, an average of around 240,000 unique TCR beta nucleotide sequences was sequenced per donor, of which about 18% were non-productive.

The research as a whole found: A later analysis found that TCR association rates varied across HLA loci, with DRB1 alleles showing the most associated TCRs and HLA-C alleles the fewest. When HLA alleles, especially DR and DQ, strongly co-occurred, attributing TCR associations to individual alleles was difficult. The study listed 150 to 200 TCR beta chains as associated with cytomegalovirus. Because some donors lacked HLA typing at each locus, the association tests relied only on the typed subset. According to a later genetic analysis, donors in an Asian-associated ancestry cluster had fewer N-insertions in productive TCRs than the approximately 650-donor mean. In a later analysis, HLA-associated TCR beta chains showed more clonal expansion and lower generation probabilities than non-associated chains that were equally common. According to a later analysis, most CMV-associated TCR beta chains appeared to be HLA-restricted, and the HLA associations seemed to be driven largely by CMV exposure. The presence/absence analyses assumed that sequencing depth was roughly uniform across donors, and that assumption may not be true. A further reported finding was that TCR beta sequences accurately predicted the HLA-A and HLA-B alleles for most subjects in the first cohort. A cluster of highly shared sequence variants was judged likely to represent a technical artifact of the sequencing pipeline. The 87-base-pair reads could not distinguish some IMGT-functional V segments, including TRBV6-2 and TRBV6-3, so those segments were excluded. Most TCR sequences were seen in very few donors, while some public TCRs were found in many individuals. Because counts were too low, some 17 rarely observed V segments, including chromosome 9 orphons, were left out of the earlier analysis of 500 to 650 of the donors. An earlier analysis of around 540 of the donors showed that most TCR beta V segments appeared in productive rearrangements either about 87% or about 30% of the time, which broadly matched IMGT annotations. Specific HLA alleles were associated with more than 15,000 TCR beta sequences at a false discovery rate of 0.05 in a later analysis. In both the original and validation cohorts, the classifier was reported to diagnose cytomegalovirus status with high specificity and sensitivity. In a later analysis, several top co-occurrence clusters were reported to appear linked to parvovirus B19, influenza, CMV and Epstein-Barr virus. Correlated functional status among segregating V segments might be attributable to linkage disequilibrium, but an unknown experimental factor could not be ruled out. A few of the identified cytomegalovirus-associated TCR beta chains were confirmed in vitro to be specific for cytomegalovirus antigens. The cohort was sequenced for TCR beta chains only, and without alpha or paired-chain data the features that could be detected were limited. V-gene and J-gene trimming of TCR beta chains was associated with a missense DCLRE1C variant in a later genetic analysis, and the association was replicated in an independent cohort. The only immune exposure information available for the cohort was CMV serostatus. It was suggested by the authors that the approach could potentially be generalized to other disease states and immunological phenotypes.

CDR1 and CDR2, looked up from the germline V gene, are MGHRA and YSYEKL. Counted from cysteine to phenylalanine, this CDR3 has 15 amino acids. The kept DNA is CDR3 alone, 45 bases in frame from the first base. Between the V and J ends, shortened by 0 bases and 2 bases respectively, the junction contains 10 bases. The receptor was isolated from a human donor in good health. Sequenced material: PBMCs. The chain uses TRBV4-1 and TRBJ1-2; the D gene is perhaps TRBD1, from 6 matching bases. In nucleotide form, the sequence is TGCGCCAGCAGCCAAGAGCCAGGGGCCAACTATGGCTACACCTTC. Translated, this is CASSQEPGANYGYTF.